A selection of T cell receptor beta chains follows, all from one sample in a study of pediatric ulcerative colitis. Repertoires were generated with immunoSEQ multiplex PCR, while TCRdb's copy carries only in-frame clones and drops some. Among 30,000 to 35,000 clones listed, roughly 81% were seen once. Source material: gut tissue. These receptors were taken from a boy under 18 with mild ulcerative colitis. Each CDR3 is given with its conserved first and last residue. A D gene is named only where the DNA matches it firmly. Clone size is given for some rows only: seen once, a few or many times, or a class if the clone is expanded.

>.|TRBV2|TRBD1|TRBJ1-5
CASTGTGNQPQHF
TGTGCCAGCACCGGGACAGGGAATCAGCCCCAGCATTTT
>.|TRBV5-1|TRBD1|TRBJ2-2
CASSLPTGPPTGELFF
TGCGCCAGCAGCTTGCCGACAGGGCCTCCGACCGGGGAGCTGTTTTTT
>once|TRBV6-1|TRBD2|TRBJ2-7
CASSELAGSYEQYF
TGTGCCAGCAGTGAACTAGCGGGCTCCTACGAGCAGTACTTC
>once|TRBV5-4|TRBD2|TRBJ2-3
CASSAQLAGGGTDTQYF
TGTGCCAGCAGTGCCCAGTTAGCGGGGGGTGGCACAGATACGCAGTATTTT
>.|TRBV29-1|.|TRBJ2-3
CSVYGGRSTDTQYF
TGCAGCGTTTATGGCGGGCGGAGCACAGATACGCAGTATTTT
>.|TRBV29-1|TRBD1|TRBJ2-2
CSVGGGTGELFF
TGCAGCGTAGGGGGCGGGACCGGGGAGCTGTTTTTT
>.|TRBV5-1|TRBD1|TRBJ1-3
CASSSGQGSGNTIYF
TGCGCCAGCAGCTCAGGACAGGGTTCTGGAAACACCATATATTTT
>.|TRBV7-9|TRBD1|TRBJ1-3
CASSSDIQGYSGNTIYF
TGTGCCAGCAGCTCGGACATACAGGGGTACTCTGGAAACACCATATATTTT
>.|TRBV6-1|.|TRBJ1-1
CASSEDMDEAFF
TGTGCCAGCAGTGAAGATATGGATGAAGCTTTCTTT
>.|TRBV9|.|TRBJ2-3
CASSYKEDTQYF
TGTGCCAGCAGCTATAAGGAGGATACGCAGTATTTT
>.|TRBV9|TRBD2|TRBJ2-5
CASSERAGGPETQYF
TGTGCCAGCAGCGAACGAGCGGGGGGGCCCGAGACCCAGTACTTC
>.|TRBV4-1|TRBD1|TRBJ1-6
CASSPPYRGDYNSPLHF
TGCGCCAGCAGCCCCCCCTACAGGGGCGACTATAATTCACCCCTCCACTTT
>.|TRBV28|TRBD1|TRBJ2-7
CASSALGTGDHEQYF
TGTGCCAGCAGTGCCCTTGGGACAGGGGACCACGAGCAGTACTTC
>.|TRBV10-3|.|TRBJ1-2
CAIRPPLANYGYTF
TGTGCCATCCGACCCCCCCTAGCTAACTATGGCTACACCTTC
>once|TRBV7-2|.|TRBJ1-1
CASKEGVLRDTEAFF
TGTGCCAGCAAAGAGGGGGTGCTACGGGACACTGAAGCTTTCTTT
>.|TRBV11-3|.|TRBJ2-1
CASSLEADLSYNEQFF
TGTGCCAGCAGCTTAGAGGCAGACCTCTCCTACAATGAGCAGTTCTTC
>few|TRBV5-6|.|TRBJ1-5
CASSLAFVPQPQHF
TGTGCCAGCAGCTTGGCCTTTGTCCCCCAGCCCCAGCATTTT